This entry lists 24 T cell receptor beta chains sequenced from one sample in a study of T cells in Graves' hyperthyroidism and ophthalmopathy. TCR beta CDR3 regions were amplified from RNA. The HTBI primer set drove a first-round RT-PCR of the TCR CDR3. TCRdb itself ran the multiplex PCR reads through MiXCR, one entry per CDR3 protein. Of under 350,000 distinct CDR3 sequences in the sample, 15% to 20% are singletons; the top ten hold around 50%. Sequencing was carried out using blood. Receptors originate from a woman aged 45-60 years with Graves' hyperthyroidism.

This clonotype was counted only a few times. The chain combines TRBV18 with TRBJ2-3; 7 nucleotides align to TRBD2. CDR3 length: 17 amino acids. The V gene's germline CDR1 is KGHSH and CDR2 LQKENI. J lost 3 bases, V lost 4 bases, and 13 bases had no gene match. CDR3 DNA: TGTGCCAGCTCACTCTCCTCGACCCCAGCGGGAACAGATACGCAGTATTTT. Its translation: CASSLSSTPAGTDTQYF.

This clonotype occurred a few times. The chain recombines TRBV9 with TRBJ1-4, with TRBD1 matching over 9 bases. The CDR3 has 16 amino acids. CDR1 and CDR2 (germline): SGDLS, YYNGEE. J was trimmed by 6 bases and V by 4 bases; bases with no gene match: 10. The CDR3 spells CASSTTGQGTYEKLFF. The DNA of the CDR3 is TGTGCCAGCAGCACCACCGGACAGGGGACTTATGAAAAACTGTTTTTT.

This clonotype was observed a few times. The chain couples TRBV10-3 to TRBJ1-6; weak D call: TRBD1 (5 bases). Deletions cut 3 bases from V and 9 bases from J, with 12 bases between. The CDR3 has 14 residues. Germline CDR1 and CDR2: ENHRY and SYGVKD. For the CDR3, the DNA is TGTGCCATCAGTGAAGTCGGGACTGGTTCACCCCTCCACTTT. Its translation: CAISEVGTGSPLHF.

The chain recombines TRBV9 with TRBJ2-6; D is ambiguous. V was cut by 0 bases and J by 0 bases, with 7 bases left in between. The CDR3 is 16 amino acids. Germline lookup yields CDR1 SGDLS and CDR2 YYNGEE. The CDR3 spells CASSVVDVSGANVLTF. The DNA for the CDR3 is TGTGCCAGCAGCGTAGTGGACGTCTCTGGGGCCAACGTCCTGACTTTC.

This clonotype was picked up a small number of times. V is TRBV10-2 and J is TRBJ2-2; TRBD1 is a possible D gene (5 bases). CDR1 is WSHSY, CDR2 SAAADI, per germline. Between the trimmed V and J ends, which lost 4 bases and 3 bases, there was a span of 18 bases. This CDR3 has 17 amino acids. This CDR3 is CASSASLGRADTGELFF. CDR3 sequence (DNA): TGCGCCAGCAGTGCTTCCCTTGGCAGGGCGGACACCGGGGAGCTGTTTTTT.

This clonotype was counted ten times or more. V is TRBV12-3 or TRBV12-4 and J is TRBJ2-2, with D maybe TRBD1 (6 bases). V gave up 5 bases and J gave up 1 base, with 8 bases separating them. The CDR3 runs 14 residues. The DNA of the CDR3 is TGTGCCAGCAGTCTACAGGGGAACACCGGGGAGCTGTTTTTT. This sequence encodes CASSLQGNTGELFF.

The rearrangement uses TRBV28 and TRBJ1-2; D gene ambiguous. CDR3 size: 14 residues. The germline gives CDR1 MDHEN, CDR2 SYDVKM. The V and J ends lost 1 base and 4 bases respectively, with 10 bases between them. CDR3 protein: CASSLSDTPYGYTF. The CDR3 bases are TGTGCCAGCAGTTTATCAGACACACCCTATGGCTACACCTTC.

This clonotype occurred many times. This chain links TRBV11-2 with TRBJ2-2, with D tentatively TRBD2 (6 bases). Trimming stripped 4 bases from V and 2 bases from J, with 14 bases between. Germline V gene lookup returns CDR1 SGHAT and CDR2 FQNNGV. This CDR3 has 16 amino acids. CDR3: CASSSGGSGNTGELFF. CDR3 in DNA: TGTGCCAGCAGCTCTGGAGGTAGCGGAAACACCGGGGAGCTGTTTTTT.

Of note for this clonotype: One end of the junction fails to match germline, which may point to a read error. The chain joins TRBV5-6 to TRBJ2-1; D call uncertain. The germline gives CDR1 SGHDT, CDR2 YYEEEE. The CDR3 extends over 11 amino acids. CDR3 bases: TGTGACAGCAGCCTGAACAATGAGCAGTTCTTC. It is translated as CDSSLNNEQFF. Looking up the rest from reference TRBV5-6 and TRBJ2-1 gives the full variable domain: DAGVTQSPTHLIKTRGQQVTLRCSPKSGHDTVSWYQQALGQGPQFIFQYYEEEERQRGNFPDRFSGHQFPNYSSELNVNALLLGDSALYLCDSSLNNEQFFGPGTRLTVL.

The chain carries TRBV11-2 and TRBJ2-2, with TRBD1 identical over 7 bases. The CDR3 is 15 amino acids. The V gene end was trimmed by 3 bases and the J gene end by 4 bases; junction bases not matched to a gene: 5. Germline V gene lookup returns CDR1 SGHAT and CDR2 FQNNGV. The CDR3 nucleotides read TGTGCCAGCAGCTTGTTACAGGGGAGCACCGGGGAGCTGTTTTTT. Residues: CASSLLQGSTGELFF.

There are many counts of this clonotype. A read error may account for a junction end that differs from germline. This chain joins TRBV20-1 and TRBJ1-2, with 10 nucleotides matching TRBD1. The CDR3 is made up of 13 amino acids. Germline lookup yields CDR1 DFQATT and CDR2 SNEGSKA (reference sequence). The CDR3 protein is CSARDRGPYGYTF. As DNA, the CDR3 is TGCAGTGCAAGAGACAGGGGGCCCTATGGCTACACCTTC.

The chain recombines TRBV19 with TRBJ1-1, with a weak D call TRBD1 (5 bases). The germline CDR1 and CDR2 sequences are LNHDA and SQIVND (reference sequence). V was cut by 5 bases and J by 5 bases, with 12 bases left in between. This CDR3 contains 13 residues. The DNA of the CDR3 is TGTGCCAGTAGTGCGGGGCTTTGGACTGAAGCTTTCTTT. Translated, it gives CASSAGLWTEAFF. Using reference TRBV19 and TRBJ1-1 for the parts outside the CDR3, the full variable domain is DGGITQSPKYLFRKEGQNVTLSCEQNLNHDAMYWYRQDPGQGLRLIYYSQIVNDFQKGDIAEGYSVSREKKESFPLTVTSAQKNPTAFYLCASSAGLWTEAFFGQGTRLTVV.

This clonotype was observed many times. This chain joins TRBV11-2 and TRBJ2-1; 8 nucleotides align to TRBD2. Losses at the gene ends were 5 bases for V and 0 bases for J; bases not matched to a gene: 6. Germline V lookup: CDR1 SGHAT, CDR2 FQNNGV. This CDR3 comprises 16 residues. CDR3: CASSPSGPSSYNEQFF. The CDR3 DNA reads TGTGCCAGCAGCCCTAGCGGGCCAAGCTCCTACAATGAGCAGTTCTTC.

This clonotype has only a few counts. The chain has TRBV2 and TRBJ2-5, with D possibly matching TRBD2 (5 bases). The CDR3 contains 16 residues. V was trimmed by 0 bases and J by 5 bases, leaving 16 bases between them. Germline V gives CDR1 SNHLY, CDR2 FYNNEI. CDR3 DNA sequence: TGTGCCAGCAGTGAAGCGCGGCAGTCGGGGTGGGAGACCCAGTACTTC. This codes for CASSEARQSGWETQYF. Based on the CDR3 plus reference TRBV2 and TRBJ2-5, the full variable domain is EPEVTQTPSHQVTQMGQEVILRCVPISNHLYFYWYRQILGQKVEFLVSFYNNEISEKSEIFDDQFSVERPDGSNFTLKIRSTKLEDSAMYFCASSEARQSGWETQYFGPGTRLLVL.

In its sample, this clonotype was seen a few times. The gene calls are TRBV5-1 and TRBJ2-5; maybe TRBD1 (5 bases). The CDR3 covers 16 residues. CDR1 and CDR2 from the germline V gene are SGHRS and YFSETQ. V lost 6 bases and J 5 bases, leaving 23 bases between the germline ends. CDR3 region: CASKQGPQGFLETQYF. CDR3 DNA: TGCGCCAGCAAGCAAGGACCTCAGGGTTTTCTTGAGACCCAGTACTTC. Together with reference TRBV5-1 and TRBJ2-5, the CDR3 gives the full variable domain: KAGVTQTPRYLIKTRGQQVTLSCSPISGHRSVSWYQQTPGQGLQFLFEYFSETQRNKGNFPGRFSGRQFSNSRSEMNVSTLELGDSALYLCASKQGPQGFLETQYFGPGTRLLVL.

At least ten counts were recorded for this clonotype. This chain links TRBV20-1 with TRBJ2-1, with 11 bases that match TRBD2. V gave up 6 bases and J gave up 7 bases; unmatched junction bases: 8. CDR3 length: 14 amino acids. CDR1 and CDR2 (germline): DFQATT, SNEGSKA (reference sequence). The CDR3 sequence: CSATGLAGLNEQFF. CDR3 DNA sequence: TGCAGTGCCACCGGACTAGCGGGTTTAAATGAGCAGTTCTTC.

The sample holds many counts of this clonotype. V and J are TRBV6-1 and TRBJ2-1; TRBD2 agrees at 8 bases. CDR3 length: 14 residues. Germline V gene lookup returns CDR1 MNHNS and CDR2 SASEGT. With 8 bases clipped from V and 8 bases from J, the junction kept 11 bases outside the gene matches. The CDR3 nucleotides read TGTGCCAGCTGGGGGCTAGCGGGCAGTGATGAGCAGTTCTTC. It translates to CASWGLAGSDEQFF.

CDR3 protein: CSASGRWGNEQYF. Written as DNA, the CDR3 is TGCAGTGCTAGCGGGAGGTGGGGCAATGAGCAGTACTTC. The chain recombines TRBV20-1 with TRBJ2-1, with 7 bases fitting TRBD2. The closer fit of TRBJ2-7 to the DNA end suggests the J call may be wrong. This CDR3 spans 13 amino acids. The germline V gene has CDR1 DFQATT and CDR2 SNEGSKA (reference sequence).

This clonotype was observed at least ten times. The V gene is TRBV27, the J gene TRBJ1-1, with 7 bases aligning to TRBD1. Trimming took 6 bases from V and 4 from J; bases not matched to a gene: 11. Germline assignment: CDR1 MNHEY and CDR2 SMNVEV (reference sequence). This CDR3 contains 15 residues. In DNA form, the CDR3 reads TGTGCCAGCAGGGCAGGGGGGAAGGGGGGCACTGAAGCTTTCTTT. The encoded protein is CASRAGGKGGTEAFF.

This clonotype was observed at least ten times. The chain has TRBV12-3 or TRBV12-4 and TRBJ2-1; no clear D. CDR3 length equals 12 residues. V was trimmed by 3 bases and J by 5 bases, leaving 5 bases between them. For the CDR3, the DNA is TGTGCCAGCAGTTTCCAGGACAATGAGCAGTTCTTC. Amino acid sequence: CASSFQDNEQFF.

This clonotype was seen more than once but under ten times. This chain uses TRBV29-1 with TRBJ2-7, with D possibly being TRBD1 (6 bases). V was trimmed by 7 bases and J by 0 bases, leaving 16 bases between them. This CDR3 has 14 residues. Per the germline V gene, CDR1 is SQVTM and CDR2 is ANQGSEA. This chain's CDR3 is CSARSQGNSYEQYF. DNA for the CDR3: TGCAGCGCCCGAAGCCAGGGGAACTCCTACGAGCAGTACTTC.

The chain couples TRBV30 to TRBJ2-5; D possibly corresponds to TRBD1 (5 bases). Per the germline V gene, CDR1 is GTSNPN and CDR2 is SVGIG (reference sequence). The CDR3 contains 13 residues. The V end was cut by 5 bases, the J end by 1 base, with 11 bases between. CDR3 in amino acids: CAWADTTQETQYF. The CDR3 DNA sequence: TGTGCCTGGGCGGACACCACCCAAGAGACCCAGTACTTC.

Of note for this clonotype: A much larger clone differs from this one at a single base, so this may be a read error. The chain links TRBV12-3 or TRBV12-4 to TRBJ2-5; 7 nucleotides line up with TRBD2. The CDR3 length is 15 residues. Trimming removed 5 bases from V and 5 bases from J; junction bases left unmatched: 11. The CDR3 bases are TGTGCCAGCAGTCCAGTGGGAGCGGGGAGGGAGACCCAGTACTTC. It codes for CASSPVGAGRETQYF.

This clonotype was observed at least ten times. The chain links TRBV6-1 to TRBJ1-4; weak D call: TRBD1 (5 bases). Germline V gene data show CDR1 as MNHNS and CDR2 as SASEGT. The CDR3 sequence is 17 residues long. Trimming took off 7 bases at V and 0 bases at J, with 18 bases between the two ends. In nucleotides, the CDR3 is TGTGCCAGCACCAACGACTGGGGCATGGCAACTAATGAAAAACTGTTTTTT. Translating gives CASTNDWGMATNEKLFF.